Detailed here is one T cell receptor beta chain. Its antigen is still unknown. The junction and the germline gene differ at one end; a read error may be behind it. The CDR3 numbers 15 residues from cysteine through phenylalanine. Of all the DNA, just the CDR3 is kept, 45 bases in frame from base 1. CDR1 and CDR2, looked up from the germline V gene (reference sequence), are SSHAT and FNYEAQ. The immunoSEQ hsTCRbeta Kit was used to sequence TCR beta CDR3 regions from DNA. Regarding the original processing steps: The ImmunoSEQ Analyzer was used to analyse the TCR sequencing data. T cell clonality was defined as 1 minus Pielou's evenness computed on productive rearrangements. T cell diversity was measured with the inverse Simpson index on productive templates. T cell density was defined as TCR beta template counts normalized to usable DNA, with usable DNA estimated by amplification and sequencing of housekeeping genes. TCR metrics were compared across histologic stages using two-sided Kruskal-Wallis tests. TCRdb took over this immuneACCESS table, retaining in-frame rearrangements with V and J assigned. Such tables are incomplete; in checked studies, under half of the missing clones stem from an unresolved V gene, and the remainder is unexplained. V and J calls and clone size are as listed in that table; D and trimming were resolved from the DNA. In this sample the table shows more than 2,500 clones, about 85% of which occur a single time. The ten top clones hold 3.4% of the sample.

These data come from a study of immune evolution from preneoplasia to lung adenocarcinoma (TCRdb year 2021). Notes on the research overall: The study profiled immune contexture across lung adenocarcinoma precursors and invasive adenocarcinoma using immune gene expression, TCR sequencing and multiplex immunofluorescence. In total, the cohort included some 55 patients with pulmonary nodules, all of whom underwent surgical resection. The sample size was set by how many specimens were available, not by a prior power calculation. It was reported in the study that over a hundred samples were used for TCR sequencing. The immune data were integrated with whole exome sequencing and methylation data from the same cohort of nodules. TCR sequencing data were obtained from 51 patients. POLYSOLVER was used to infer Class I HLA alleles from exome data, and LOHHLA was used to detect allele-specific HLA loss. Resected precursor lesions (AAH, AIS, MIA) and invasive adenocarcinomas were compared with paired morphologically normal lung tissue.

Between the mid-2010s and the late 2010s, the patients underwent resection in either Japan or China. The histologic diagnosis of each case was independently confirmed on H&E slides by two lung cancer pathologists. DNA was isolated from FFPE tissue using the AllPrep DNA/RNA FFPE Kit. General study outcomes and caveats: Clonality was highest in normal lung, while later-stage lesions appeared to show lower clonality but higher T cell density and diversity. Top T cell clone frequencies were highest in normal lung and appeared to decrease progressively from AAH through AIS, MIA and invasive adenocarcinoma. The findings reflected association rather than direct causation, and larger cohorts with long-term follow-up and longitudinal biopsies were considered necessary. Because every patient came from Japan and China, how well the results apply to Western populations was uncertain.

The chain joins TRBV7-7 to TRBJ2-5, with 7 middle bases fitting TRBD2. Sequencing was carried out using FFPE adjacent normal lung tissue. This clonotype was sampled from a person aged 70 to 85 with lung adenocarcinoma. This receptor has the CDR3 CASSLRESKQETQYF. The DNA sequence is given as TGTGCTAGCAGCTTGCGGGAGTCCAAACAAGAGACCCAGTACTTC.